This TCR beta chain was profiled in a study of blood T cell repertoires in COVID-19. Overall study: Researchers got acute and convalescent COVID-19 samples from the United States, Italy and Spain. PBMCs, B-cell-depleted T cells, or T cells were the source of the cDNA or gDNA that made up the material.

V lost 4 bases to trimming and J lost 6 bases, with 9 bases between them. The V gene's germline CDR1 is SGHDT and CDR2 YYEEEE. The CDR3 is 12 amino acids. Method: immunoSEQ multiplex PCR; TCRdb's copy keeps in-frame clones and lacks some. The data show fewer than 200,000 clones, roughly four fifths seen once. This clonotype was obtained from a man aged 35 to 55 who had recovered from COVID-19. Input material: peripheral blood. This rearrangement joins TRBV5-6 to TRBJ2-3; D is unclear. The CDR3 nucleotides read TGTGCCAGCAGCCTTTTGTTTGATACGCAGTATTTT. As protein: CASSLLFDTQYF.